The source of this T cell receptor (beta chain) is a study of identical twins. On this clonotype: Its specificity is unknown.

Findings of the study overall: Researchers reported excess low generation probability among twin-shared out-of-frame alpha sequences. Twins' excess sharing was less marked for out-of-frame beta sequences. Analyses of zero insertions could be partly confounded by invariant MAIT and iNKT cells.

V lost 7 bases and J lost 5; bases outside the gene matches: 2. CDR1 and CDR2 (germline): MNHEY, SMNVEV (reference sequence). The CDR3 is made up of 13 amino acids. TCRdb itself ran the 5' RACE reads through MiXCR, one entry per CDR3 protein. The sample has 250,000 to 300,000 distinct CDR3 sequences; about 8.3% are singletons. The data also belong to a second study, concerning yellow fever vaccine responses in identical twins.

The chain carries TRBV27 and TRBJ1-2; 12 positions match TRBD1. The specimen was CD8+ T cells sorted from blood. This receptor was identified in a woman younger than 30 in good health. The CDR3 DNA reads TGTGCCAGCACGGGACAGGGGGCTTATGGCTACACCTTC. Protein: CASTGQGAYGYTF.